The source of this TCR beta chain is a study of blood T cell repertoires in COVID-19. In the study's own analysis: Quantification of nucleated cells was approximated via reference gene primer amplification. Method: immunoSEQ multiplex PCR; TCRdb's copy keeps in-frame clones and lacks some. The V and J calls and clone size come from that table; D and trimming were worked out from the DNA. The sample has 90,000 to 150,000 clones, around nine tenths seen once; the top ten hold approximately 2%. This CDR3 has 17 amino acids. J was trimmed by 3 bases and V by 5 bases; bases with no gene match: 13. Germline assignment: CDR1 MRHNA and CDR2 SNTAGT.

Sequenced sample: peripheral blood. This TCR came from a woman aged 50 to 60 with acute or convalescent COVID-19. The V call is TRBV6-4, the J call TRBJ2-5; the match to TRBD2 covers 9 bases. The CDR3 loop is CASSPTPQASGEETQYF. CDR3 nucleotides: TGTGCCAGCAGTCCCACCCCGCAGGCTAGCGGGGAAGAGACCCAGTACTTC.